This T cell receptor beta chain was identified during a study of shared clonotypes between healthy human individuals. Germline V CDR1 and CDR2: SNHLY, FYNNEI. V lost 7 bases to trimming and J lost 0 bases, with 10 bases between them. The CDR3 is 14 amino acids. Sorted-subset replicate PCR reactions were performed with 150 to 200 ng DNA, corresponding to roughly 27,000 T cell genomes. Sequenced by immunoSEQ multiplex PCR; TCRdb stores in-frame clones only, minus some. The table shows approximately 720,000 clones, with roughly 78% occurring only once. This chain joins TRBV2 and TRBJ2-4; D is unclear. The source is a woman in her twenties or thirties in good health. Sequenced sample: memory CD4+ T cells sorted from blood. Sample subset: CD45RA-negative fraction. The CDR3 is CASMVEIAKNIQYF. The CDR3 nucleotides read TGTGCCAGCATGGTTGAAATAGCCAAAAACATTCAGTACTTC.